This T cell receptor beta chain was sequenced in a study of blood T cells in healthy people across ages. Study conclusions and caveats: With naive T cell percentage, TCR beta diversity showed a strong correlation. It was not possible, with unsorted PBMCs, to conclusively compare naive and antigen-experienced cells.

Extractions gave at least 6 micrograms of total RNA per sample. Next came a second PCR, run for about 6 to 12 cycles, which used a sample-barcoded 5' primer along with a J-beta primer mix. One entry per CDR3 protein results from TCRdb running MiXCR on the 5' RACE reads. The repertoire holds hundreds of thousands of distinct CDR3 sequences, with about 40% as singletons. This CDR3 is 14 amino acids long. Germline-derived CDR1 and CDR2 are SGHAT and FQNNGV. V shed 5 bases and J shed 6 bases, with 15 bases lying between them. A remark on this clonotype: The target antigen is unknown.

Material: blood. The sequence was collected from a woman aged 60 to 75 in good health. V and J are TRBV11-2 and TRBJ2-3, with unresolved D. The CDR3 DNA sequence: TGTGCCAGCAGCCCTATAGTGGATCCGGATACGCAGTATTTT. It translates to CASSPIVDPDTQYF.